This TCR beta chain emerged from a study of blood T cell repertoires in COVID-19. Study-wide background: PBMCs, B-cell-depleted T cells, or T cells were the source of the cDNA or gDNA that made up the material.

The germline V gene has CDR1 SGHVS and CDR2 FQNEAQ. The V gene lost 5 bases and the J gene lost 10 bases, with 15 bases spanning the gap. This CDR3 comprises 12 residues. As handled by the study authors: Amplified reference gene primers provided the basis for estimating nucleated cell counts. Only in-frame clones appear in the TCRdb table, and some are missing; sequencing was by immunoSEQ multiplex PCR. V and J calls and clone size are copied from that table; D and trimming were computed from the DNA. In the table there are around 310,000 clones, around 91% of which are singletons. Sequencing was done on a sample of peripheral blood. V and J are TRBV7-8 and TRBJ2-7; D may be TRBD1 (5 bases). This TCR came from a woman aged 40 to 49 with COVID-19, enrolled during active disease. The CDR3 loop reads CASSPQGHGQYF. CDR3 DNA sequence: TGTGCCAGCAGCCCTCAAGGACACGGACAGTACTTC. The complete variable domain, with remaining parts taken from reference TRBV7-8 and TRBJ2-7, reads GAGVSQSPRYKVAKRGQDVALRCDPISGHVSLFWYQQALGQGPEFLTYFQNEAQLDKSGLPSDRFFAERPEGSVSTLKIQRTQQEDSAVYLCASSPQGHGQYFGPGTRLTVT.